This T cell receptor (beta chain) emerged from a study of blood T cell repertoires in COVID-19. Across the whole study: Sources were T cells, B-cell-depleted T cells, or PBMCs; the material itself was cDNA or gDNA.

CDR1 and CDR2 (germline): SEHNR, FQNEAQ (reference sequence). V dropped 8 bases and J dropped 2 bases, with 15 bases sitting between them. CDR3 length equals 15 residues. Per the original methods: Amplification of reference gene primers provided the estimated nucleated cell counts. Sequencing used immunoSEQ multiplex PCR; TCRdb keeps in-frame clones, though not all of them. The V and J calls and clone size come from that table; D and trimming were worked out from the DNA. Among some 200,000 clones, about 86% were seen once, and the ten largest hold about 2.7%. What was sequenced was peripheral blood. The rearrangement uses TRBV7-9 and TRBJ2-2; weak D call: TRBD2 (6 bases). This TCR was recovered from a human donor with acute or convalescent COVID-19. The donor label of this sample is uncertain. The CDR3 region has the DNA TGTGCCAGCCAACCAGGAGGGGCCAACACCGGGGAGCTGTTTTTT. Translated, it gives CASQPGGANTGELFF.